This TCR beta chain originates from a study of PD-1 blockade in classical Hodgkin lymphoma. Study-wide points: A reduction in baseline TCR diversity was reportedly seen in newly diagnosed patients relative to healthy donors. Possible causes of repertoire differences, disease activity or prior therapy, remain undefined.

Germline loops: CDR1 SGHTA, CDR2 FQGTGA. V dropped 5 bases and J dropped 2; count of bases not matched to a gene: 16. The CDR3 spans 18 residues. Method: immunoSEQ multiplex PCR; TCRdb's copy keeps in-frame clones and lacks some. The table has under 35,000 clones, roughly nine tenths seen once; the top ten hold around 0.33%. The table lists this clone with a count of one. As yet, its antigen is unknown. Time point indicated: newly diagnosed, previously untreated cHL patient sample. Purification of CD4+ T cells from thawed PBMCs was achieved by magnetic negative selection. The sample comprised CD4+ T cells from blood. The gene calls are TRBV7-3 and TRBJ2-3; 7 nucleotides line up with TRBD2. The receptor comes from a human donor with classical Hodgkin lymphoma. In DNA form, the CDR3 reads TGTGCCAGCAGCCCAGACTCACTAGCGCCTCAGGCCACAGATACGCAGTATTTT. Its protein product is CASSPDSLAPQATDTQYF.